This TCR beta chain emerged from a study of CD8+CD57+ T cells in acquired aplastic anemia. Across the whole study: Yields of DNA that came from sorted CD4+ and CD8+ cells averaged roughly 3.2 ug.

Note on this clonotype: One end of the junction does not line up with germline, which may come from a read error.

Template material for TCR beta VDJ and CDR3 profiling consisted of genomic DNA. From the reads, TCRdb called clonotypes with MiXCR, one entry per CDR3 protein. In the table there are about 260,000 distinct CDR3 sequences, roughly 82% of which are singletons. The authors sequenced patients whose flow cytometry had shown CD8+CD57+ cell expansion. CDR3 length: 13 residues. Germline V gene sequence: CDR1 SGHRS, CDR2 YFSETQ. The V call is TRBV5-1, the J call TRBJ2-3, with 7 positions matching TRBD2. The receptor comes from a human donor with aplastic anemia. The sample was sorted CD4+, CD8+, or CD8+CD57+ T cells (not recorded which) from PBMCs. This CDR3 is CASGARGTDTQYF. The DNA of the CDR3 is TGTGCCAGCGGGGCCCGGGGTACAGATACGCAGTATTTT.